This record concerns one T cell receptor (beta chain) sequence. Antigen specificity is unknown. This entry belongs to a study of PD-L1 blockade in urothelial cancer. Background on the study: A median of about 140,000 T cells was found in the blood samples. The study, taken as a whole, reports: Durable benefit was linked to greater 3-week expansion of tumor-associated blood clones.

The V gene lost 4 bases and the J gene lost 0 bases, with 7 bases spanning the gap. This CDR3 has 13 residues. Germline V CDR1 and CDR2: SGHKS, YYEKEE (reference sequence). There were between 1 and 8 samples from each patient, taken pretreatment and on-treatment. Spike-ins of synthetic TCR analog templates went into each PCR. Sequenced by immunoSEQ multiplex PCR; TCRdb stores in-frame clones only, minus some. The sample holds about 50,000 clones; 87% are singletons and the top ten take around 8%. The sequences come from PBMCs, collected around atezolizumab (anti-PD-L1) treatment. This TCR was recovered from a man between 60 and 75 years old with urothelial cancer. The chain combines TRBV5-5 with TRBJ1-1, with D uncertain. CDR3 DNA: TGTGCCAGCAGCCACACAGTGAACACTGAAGCTTTCTTT. It codes for CASSHTVNTEAFF.